These 29 T cell receptor beta chains share one sample of origin, sequenced in a study of shared clonotypes between healthy human individuals. The method was immunoSEQ multiplex PCR; TCRdb's version includes in-frame clones alone and lacks a portion of them. The sample carries approximately 2.5 million clones, 85% to 95% recorded once. The source material was naive CD4+ T cells sorted from blood. Noted subset: CD45RA+ positively selected. These receptors originate from a man younger than 35 in good health.

The chain links TRBV5-4 to TRBJ2-1; TRBD1 agrees at 9 bases. This CDR3 comprises 17 residues. V shed 2 bases and J 2 bases; nucleotides not matched to a gene: 8. Germline-derived CDR1 and CDR2 are SGHNT and YYREEE (reference sequence). CDR3 residues: CASSLALGQGTYNEQFF. CDR3 in DNA: TGTGCCAGCAGCTTAGCGTTAGGACAGGGGACCTACAATGAGCAGTTCTTC.

The chain couples TRBV9 to TRBJ2-7, with no clear D. Germline V gene lookup returns CDR1 SGDLS and CDR2 YYNGEE. The CDR3 runs to 15 residues. The V gene lost 0 bases and the J gene lost 2 bases, with 12 bases spanning the gap. The CDR3 region is CASSVEGRLPYEQYF. The CDR3 nucleotides are TGTGCCAGCAGCGTAGAGGGCAGGCTTCCCTACGAGCAGTACTTC.

J is TRBJ2-7 and V is TRBV6-1; D is tentatively TRBD1 or TRBD2 (5 bases each). The CDR3 extends over 20 amino acids. The ends were cut back, 0 bases at V and 0 bases at J, with 24 bases in the middle. Germline lookup yields CDR1 MNHNS and CDR2 SASEGT. For the CDR3, the DNA is TGTGCCAGCAGTGAAGCGACGACTGGGGCGACCCGGAGGAGCTCCTACGAGCAGTACTTC. The encoded protein is CASSEATTGATRRSSYEQYF.

The gene calls are TRBV2 and TRBJ1-6; D remains unclear. CDR1 is SNHLY, CDR2 FYNNEI, per germline. V was pared by 6 bases and J by 9 bases, with 27 bases between. CDR3 length: 18 amino acids. The CDR3 nucleotides are TGTGCCAGCAGCGATAATCCTCCACAACAGCTCACCGGTTCACCCCTCCACTTT. It codes for CASSDNPPQQLTGSPLHF.

J is TRBJ2-7 and V is TRBV11-2; 7 positions agree with TRBD1. The V gene end was trimmed by 5 bases and the J gene end by 9 bases; junction bases not matched to a gene: 16. Per the germline V gene, CDR1 is SGHAT and CDR2 is FQNNGV. CDR3 length: 15 residues. The CDR3 DNA sequence: TGTGCCAGCAGCCATTCCGGGACAGAACTACAAGGGCAGTACTTC. This encodes CASSHSGTELQGQYF.

On this clone itself: Other DNA sequences in the same sample also yield this CDR3. The genes are TRBV7-8 and TRBJ1-2; D call uncertain. This CDR3 is built from 13 residues. V lost 1 base and J lost 4, with 7 bases in between. Germline V gene data show CDR1 as SGHVS and CDR2 as FQNEAQ. CDR3: CASSLVSSYGYTF. CDR3 bases: TGTGCCAGCAGCTTAGTTTCCAGCTATGGCTACACCTTC.

Turning to this clone: This specimen includes other DNA sequences encoding the same CDR3. This rearrangement joins TRBV2 to TRBJ2-1, with D unresolved. CDR3 length: 11 amino acids. CDR1 and CDR2 (germline): SNHLY, FYNNEI. V lost 4 bases to trimming and J lost 8 bases, with 6 bases between them. The chain's CDR3 is CASSVFDEQFF. The CDR3 DNA sequence: TGTGCCAGCAGTGTCTTTGATGAGCAGTTCTTC.

The gene calls are TRBV4-1 and TRBJ2-7; D perhaps matches TRBD2 (6 bases). The CDR3 is 16 residues long. Between the trimmed V and J ends, which lost 2 bases and 2 bases, there was a span of 16 bases. Germline assignment: CDR1 MGHRA and CDR2 YSYEKL. CDR3: CASSQHGGAYTYEQYF. The CDR3 region has the DNA TGCGCCAGCAGCCAACACGGAGGGGCATACACCTACGAGCAGTACTTC.

A few counts support this clone. The gene calls are TRBV5-4 and TRBJ2-2; D gene ambiguous. This CDR3 is built from 13 residues. The V end was cut by 5 bases, the J end by 4 bases, with 9 bases between. Germline CDR1 is SGHNT and CDR2 is YYREEE (reference sequence). CDR3 loop: CASSSPSTGELFF. In DNA form, the CDR3 reads TGTGCCAGCAGTTCGCCGAGCACCGGGGAGCTGTTTTTT. The whole variable domain, remainder taken from reference TRBV5-4 and TRBJ2-2, is ETGVTQSPTHLIKTRGQQVTLRCSSQSGHNTVSWYQQALGQGPQFIFQYYREEENGRGNFPPRFSGLQFPNYSSELNVNALELDDSALYLCASSSPSTGELFFGEGSRLTVL.

The genes are TRBV30 and TRBJ2-5; no clear D gene. The germline V and J ends were trimmed by 0 bases and 5 bases, with 10 bases remaining between them. The CDR3 extends over 13 amino acids. The germline V gene has CDR1 GTSNPN and CDR2 SVGIG (reference sequence). CDR3 bases: TGTGCCTGGAGTGTACAAGGGTTCGAGACCCAGTACTTC. Protein sequence: CAWSVQGFETQYF.

The chain has TRBV4-3 and TRBJ2-2; 7 bases are a match to TRBD2. Germline lookup yields CDR1 LGHNA and CDR2 YSLEER. This CDR3 has 17 residues. Trimming took 2 bases from V and 7 from J; bases not matched to a gene: 13. The CDR3 loop reads CASSQRGGLGVGGELFF. The CDR3 nucleotides are TGCGCCAGCAGCCAACGCGGAGGACTAGGGGTAGGCGGGGAGCTGTTTTTT.

This clone was seen more than once but under ten times. The chain carries TRBV29-1 and TRBJ1-5; the D gene is possibly TRBD1 (6 bases). The CDR3 consists of 13 residues. V lost 4 bases, J lost 4 bases, and 11 bases lay in between. The germline CDR1 and CDR2 sequences are SQVTM and ANQGSEA. CDR3 in DNA: TGCAGCGTTGCCAGGGGCGATAATCAGCCCCAGCATTTT. This sequence encodes CSVARGDNQPQHF.

With respect to this clone: Other DNA sequences in this sample translate to the same CDR3. The chain links TRBV27 to TRBJ2-7; 8 bases map to TRBD1. V trimming: 6 bases; J trimming: 2 bases; junction bases outside the gene matches: 0. Germline CDR1 and CDR2: MNHEY and SMNVEV (reference sequence). The CDR3 runs 12 residues. The CDR3: CASRDRAYEQYF. The CDR3 DNA follows: TGTGCCAGCAGGGACAGGGCCTACGAGCAGTACTTC.

This clone came up once. V usage is TRBV6-5 and J usage is TRBJ2-7; D may be TRBD1 or TRBD2 (5 bases each). Per germline, CDR1 MNHEY and CDR2 SVGAGI. Trimming removed 6 bases at V and 8 bases at J, with 17 bases between. CDR3 size: 13 residues. The CDR3 DNA reads as TGTGCCAGCAGAACTCGGGACCTCTCCAAGCAGTACTTC. It specifies CASRTRDLSKQYF.

This chain links TRBV7-2 with TRBJ2-1, with 9 bases aligning to TRBD2. Germline CDR1 reads SGHTA; CDR2 reads FQGNSA. CDR3 length: 18 amino acids. The junction had 6 bases not matched to a gene; V was cut back by 0 bases and J by 0 bases. CDR3 sequence: CASSLAASGTISYNEQFF. CDR3 sequence (DNA): TGTGCCAGCAGCTTAGCGGCTAGCGGGACCATCTCCTACAATGAGCAGTTCTTC.

This clone appeared once. The V call is TRBV7-2, the J call TRBJ2-1, with D uncertain. The V end was cut by 0 bases, the J end by 6 bases, with 6 bases between. The CDR3 sequence is 13 residues long. The V gene's germline CDR1 is SGHTA and CDR2 FQGNSA. The CDR3 loop reads CASSLAAINEQFF. Written as DNA, the CDR3 is TGTGCCAGCAGCTTAGCGGCAATCAATGAGCAGTTCTTC.

This chain connects TRBV5-6 to TRBJ2-5; a weak D match, TRBD2 (5 bases). Germline assignment: CDR1 SGHDT and CDR2 YYEEEE. With 4 bases removed from V and 4 bases from J, the gap between germline ends came to 23 bases. There are 17 residues in the CDR3. CDR3 DNA: TGTGCCAGCAGCCCGGGGTGGAGGCAGATCGAGGGAGAGACCCAGTACTTC. It yields the protein CASSPGWRQIEGETQYF.

This chain joins TRBV6-5 and TRBJ1-5, with 9 bases that match TRBD1. V lost 4 bases, J lost 6 bases, and 7 bases stayed unmatched. The CDR3 spans 15 residues. CDR1 MNHEY and CDR2 SVGAGI come from the germline V gene. The CDR3 nucleotides are TGTGCCAGCAGTTCTCTACAGGGGGCGACTCAGCCCCAGCATTTT. This codes for CASSSLQGATQPQHF.

The rearrangement joins TRBV10-3 to TRBJ2-1; 8 bases match TRBD2. V was pared by 3 bases and J by 0 bases, with 4 bases of the junction left unmatched. Germline V gives CDR1 ENHRY, CDR2 SYGVKD. The CDR3 extends over 16 amino acids. The CDR3 loop is CAISELAADSYNEQFF. DNA of the CDR3: TGTGCCATCAGTGAACTAGCGGCCGACTCCTACAATGAGCAGTTCTTC.

The chain uses TRBV9 and TRBJ2-7, with 7 bases identical to TRBD2. The germline V gene has CDR1 SGDLS and CDR2 YYNGEE. The CDR3 is 18 amino acids. After removal of 0 bases from V and 2 bases from J, the junction contained 14 bases not matched to a gene. The CDR3, as DNA: TGTGCCAGCAGCGTAGGGGCTAGCGGAGTGCGGGACCCCTACGAGCAGTACTTC. Translation gives CASSVGASGVRDPYEQYF.

CDR3 in DNA: TGTGCCAGCAGCACCCCGCGGAGCGGAGGTTACAATGAGCAGTTCTTC. Protein: CASSTPRSGGYNEQFF. V and J are TRBV7-9 and TRBJ2-1, with D tentatively TRBD2 (5 bases). CDR1 is SEHNR, CDR2 FQNEAQ, per germline (reference sequence). The CDR3 extends over 16 amino acids. V was trimmed by 5 bases and J by 4 bases, leaving 18 bases between them.

This clone occurred once. The chain links TRBV21-1 to TRBJ2-3; the table's D call, TRBD2, has no DNA check behind it. TRBV21-1 is annotated as a pseudogene. The CDR3 has 15 amino acids. The DNA of the CDR3 is TGTGCCAGCAACAAATTCCCCTCGGGGGCAGATACGCAGTATTTT. This encodes CASNKFPSGADTQYF.

V and J are TRBV5-1 and TRBJ1-1, with 8 bases fitting TRBD1. The CDR3 length is 13 residues. Trimming at V came to 5 bases and at J to 3 bases, leaving 3 bases not matched to a gene. In germline, CDR1 is SGHRS, CDR2 YFSETQ. CDR3 in DNA: TGCGCCAGCAGGGACAGGGTCGACACTGAAGCTTTCTTT. Translation: CASRDRVDTEAFF.

The rearrangement uses TRBV7-9 and TRBJ2-3, with D uncertain. Germline V gene sequence: CDR1 SEHNR, CDR2 FQNEAQ (reference sequence). V was clipped by 2 bases and J by 2 bases, with 17 bases between them. CDR3 length equals 17 residues. DNA of the CDR3: TGTGCCAGCAGCTTAAGCAACGGGCAGCATAACACAGATACGCAGTATTTT. It translates to CASSLSNGQHNTDTQYF.

This sequence joins TRBV6-1 and TRBJ1-5; TRBD1 matches 9 bases. CDR1 is MNHNS, CDR2 SASEGT, per germline. The ends lost 4 bases at V and 2 bases at J; junction bases unmatched: 6. The CDR3 extends over 16 amino acids. CDR3 sequence reads: CASSVTGGVGNQPQHF. The CDR3 DNA reads as TGTGCCAGCAGTGTAACAGGGGGCGTTGGCAATCAGCCCCAGCATTTT.

The chain joins TRBV6-5 to TRBJ1-4; D ambiguous. The CDR3 is 13 amino acids. Per germline, CDR1 MNHEY and CDR2 SVGAGI. V lost 6 bases and J lost 8, with 13 bases in between. Here the CDR3 reads CASSPTSMEKLFF. The CDR3 bases are TGTGCCAGCAGCCCAACATCAATGGAAAAACTGTTTTTT.

Details on this clone: Other nucleotide sequences in the sample specify the same CDR3. This rearrangement joins TRBV6-5 to TRBJ2-2; D is possibly TRBD2 (6 bases). Trimming cost V 5 bases and J 6 bases, with 10 bases left between them. CDR1 MNHEY and CDR2 SVGAGI come from the germline V gene. CDR3 length equals 13 residues. The CDR3 sequence: CASSPGGPGELFF. Here the CDR3 DNA reads TGTGCCAGCAGTCCCGGGGGACCCGGGGAGCTGTTTTTT.

The chain recombines TRBV25-1 with TRBJ1-2; D is perhaps TRBD1 (6 bases). CDR3 length equals 13 residues. Germline-derived CDR1 and CDR2 are MGHDK and SYGVNS. The V gene lost 1 base and the J gene lost 8 bases, with 11 bases spanning the gap. DNA for the CDR3: TGTGCCAGCAGTGAATCGAAGGGGGGCGGCTACACCTTC. Translating it yields CASSESKGGGYTF.

The gene calls are TRBV7-8 and TRBJ2-7, with no clear D. V shed 2 bases and J shed 5 bases, with 4 bases lying between them. The CDR3 extends over 11 amino acids. Germline V gene sequence: CDR1 SGHVS, CDR2 FQNEAQ. CDR3 bases: TGTGCCAGCAGCTTAATCCACGAGCAGTACTTC. Protein sequence: CASSLIHEQYF. Together with reference TRBV7-8 and TRBJ2-7, the CDR3 gives the full variable domain: GAGVSQSPRYKVAKRGQDVALRCDPISGHVSLFWYQQALGQGPEFLTYFQNEAQLDKSGLPSDRFFAERPEGSVSTLKIQRTQQEDSAVYLCASSLIHEQYFGPGTRLTVT.